One sample yielded the 23 T cell receptor beta chains listed below, sequenced in a study of tumor-infiltrating lymphocytes in primary liver carcinoma. Each 20-30 mg portion of unsorted bulk tissue served as the source for co-extraction of RNA and DNA. A primer in the constant region served to generate TCR beta cDNA from 450 to 600 ng of total RNA. Amplification in three nested multiplex PCR rounds with slightly modified ARM-PCR gave rise to TCR beta libraries. The first two PCR rounds, around 11 cycles each, used TRBV1-TRBV30 forward primers and a C-beta reverse primer. TCRdb processed the multiplex PCR reads anew with MiXCR; each CDR3 protein has one entry. The sample holds 100,000 or so distinct CDR3 sequences, 55% to 70% seen once. Sequencing was done on a sample of liver tumor tissue from sampling region 5. Sample subset: tumor region T5, tumor centre. The receptors originated from a woman aged 55-70 years with primary liver carcinoma and hepatitis B virus infection.

This clonotype occurred many times. V and J are TRBV4-1 and TRBJ1-4; D call uncertain. Germline V gene sequence: CDR1 MGHRA, CDR2 YSYEKL. Deletions cut 1 base from V and 1 base from J, with 10 bases between. This CDR3 contains 16 residues. CDR3 region: CASSQGMPVTNEKLFF. The CDR3 DNA reads as TGCGCCAGCAGCCAAGGGATGCCGGTAACTAATGAAAAACTGTTTTTT.

This clonotype was observed many times. The genes are TRBV6-6 and TRBJ2-7; TRBD2 matches 11 bases. CDR1 is MNHNY and CDR2 is SVGAGI in the germline V gene (reference sequence). CDR3 size: 18 residues. The V and J ends lost 3 bases and 1 base, in that order; junction bases with no gene match: 11. The CDR3 bases are TGTGCCAGCAGTTATGCTTCAGGACTAGCGGGTACTTCCTACGAGCAGTACTTC. Protein product: CASSYASGLAGTSYEQYF.

In this sample, this clonotype turned up once. At one end the junction does not follow the germline gene, possibly because of a read error. The rearrangement joins TRBV11-3 to TRBJ2-1; 9 bases match TRBD2. This CDR3 contains 15 residues. The germline CDR1 and CDR2 sequences are SGHNT and YENEEA. The CDR3 spells CTSSIGSSGKLEQFF. In DNA form, the CDR3 reads TGTACCAGCAGCATAGGATCTAGCGGGAAGCTTGAACAGTTCTTC.

The V call is TRBV11-3, the J call TRBJ2-2; possibly TRBD1 or TRBD2 for D (5 bases each). Germline V gene lookup returns CDR1 SGHNT and CDR2 YENEEA. The V end lost 2 bases, the J end lost 10 bases, and 23 bases lay between the germline ends. CDR3 length: 17 amino acids. The CDR3 here is CASSLSRGGNPAVELFF. The CDR3 bases are TGTGCCAGCAGCTTATCTCGTGGGGGTAATCCCGCCGTGGAGCTGTTTTTT.

Of note for this clonotype: A junction end diverges from the germline sequence, so it may reflect a read error. The rearrangement joins TRBV5-1 to TRBJ2-1; no definite D call. Per germline, CDR1 SGHRS and CDR2 YFSETQ. The CDR3 loop spans 16 amino acids. The DNA for the CDR3 is TGCGCCAGCAGCTTCCTCGGTACAATCGCCTACAATGAGCAGTCCTTC. It translates to CASSFLGTIAYNEQSF.

J is TRBJ1-4 and V is TRBV7-9, with D hard to call. Trimming pared 1 base from V and 4 bases from J, leaving 10 bases between. The CDR3 runs to 15 residues. Germline lookup yields CDR1 SEHNR and CDR2 FQNEAQ (reference sequence). The CDR3 nucleotides read TGTGCCAGCAGCTTAGATTTCGCCGTTAATGAAAAACTGTTTTTT. It is translated as CASSLDFAVNEKLFF.

J is TRBJ2-3 and V is TRBV6-5; TRBD2 agrees at 9 bases. V was pared by 7 bases and J by 7 bases, with 12 bases of the junction left unmatched. The CDR3 has 15 residues. CDR1 is MNHEY, CDR2 SVGAGI, per germline. The CDR3, as DNA: TGTGCCAGCACGTTGAGCGGGAGGATTACAAATACGCAGTATTTT. Its translation is CASTLSGRITNTQYF.

The J gene is TRBJ2-1, the V gene TRBV11-2; 8 nucleotides line up with TRBD2. Germline trimming cut 5 bases from V and 7 bases from J; bases unmatched to any gene: 16. This CDR3 has 17 amino acids. Germline lookup yields CDR1 SGHAT and CDR2 FQNNGV. CDR3 nucleotides: TGTGCCAGCAGCAGAAGACTAACGGGAGGGCCGGGGAATGAGCAGTTCTTC. Translated, it gives CASSRRLTGGPGNEQFF.

For this clonotype: The junction and the germline gene differ at one end; a read error may be behind it. The chain recombines TRBV11-3 with TRBJ2-3; 7 bases are a match to TRBD2. The CDR3 contains 17 residues. Germline CDR1 and CDR2: SGHNT and YENEEA. The CDR3 region is CASGLESGLPGTDTQYF. CDR3 nucleotide sequence: TGTGCCAGCGGCTTGGAATCGGGACTACCGGGCACAGATACGCAGTATTTT.

Note on this clonotype: The junction departs from the called germline gene at one end, perhaps through a read error. The J gene is TRBJ2-5, the V gene TRBV11-2, with 7 bases lining up with TRBD1. In germline, CDR1 is SGHAT, CDR2 FQNNGV. This CDR3 is 14 amino acids long. The CDR3 DNA reads TGTGCCAGCAGATGGAGAGGGGGCGCGGAGACCCAATACTTC. This encodes CASRWRGGAETQYF.

Of note for this clonotype: The CDR3 does not close with the conserved phenylalanine or tryptophan, likely indicating a read error. The J gene is TRBJ2-7, the V gene TRBV6-1; TRBD2 is a possible D gene (6 bases). Trimming removed 4 bases from V and 3 bases from J, with 13 bases in between. Germline V lookup: CDR1 MNHNS, CDR2 SASEGT. The CDR3 runs to 14 residues. CDR3 residues: CASSGGNSGYEQYL. In DNA, the CDR3 is TGTGCCAGCAGTGGGGGGAATAGCGGCTACGAGCAGTACTTA.

On this clonotype: This could be a read error, since a much larger clone is one nucleotide away. The chain recombines TRBV5-4 with TRBJ2-1; D assignment may be TRBD1 or TRBD2 (5 bases each). Germline V gene lookup returns CDR1 SGHNT and CDR2 YYREEE (reference sequence). The V end lost 4 bases, the J end lost 2 bases, and 13 bases lay between the germline ends. The CDR3 contains 15 residues. CDR3 DNA: TGTGCCAGCAGCCCGGGACCGGCCCCCTACAATGAGCAGTTCTTC. It specifies CASSPGPAPYNEQFF.

This clonotype has only a few counts. Being one base from a much bigger clone, this may be a read error. The chain employs TRBV6-1 and TRBJ2-2; 13 nucleotides align to TRBD2. CDR1 and CDR2 (germline): MNHNS, SASEGT. CDR3 length: 16 amino acids. The CDR3 nucleotides are TGTACCAGCAGTCGGACTAGCGGGAGGAACACCGGGGAGCTGTTTTTT. Amino acids: CTSSRTSGRNTGELFF.

The V gene is TRBV20-1, the J gene TRBJ1-1; possibly TRBD1 for D (5 bases). Germline loops: CDR1 DFQATT, CDR2 SNEGSKA (reference sequence). Deletions cut 5 bases from V and 0 bases from J, with 16 bases between. The CDR3 has 15 residues. The CDR3 is CSAPRQITMNTEAFF. The CDR3 DNA follows: TGCAGTGCTCCCCGACAGATTACCATGAACACTGAAGCTTTCTTT.

Points on this clonotype: Likely a read error: the CDR3 ends without its conserved phenylalanine or tryptophan. The CDR3 DNA is TGTGCCAGCAGTTTTACCGGGTTGTCTGGAAACACCATATATGTT. Its protein is CASSFTGLSGNTIYV. The J gene is TRBJ1-3, the V gene TRBV28; no clear D gene. This CDR3 has 15 residues. Germline lookup yields CDR1 MDHEN and CDR2 SYDVKM. V lost 3 bases, J lost 1 base, and 10 bases lay in between.

Turning to this clonotype: No conserved phenylalanine or tryptophan is present at the end of the CDR3, so a read error is the likely explanation. The DNA is omitted, as the CDR3 cannot be located on it reliably, and the CDR3 follows TCRdb's listing. The V and J genes are TRBV10-3 and TRBJ1-2; the table's D call TRBD1 went unverified against the DNA. Both ends counted, the CDR3 spans 12 residues. The V gene's germline CDR1 is ENHRY and CDR2 SYGVKD. The chain's CDR3 is CAISESMGLHTN.

Concerning this clonotype: It is likely a read error, because the conserved phenylalanine at the end of the CDR3 is missing. This chain uses TRBV12-3 or TRBV12-4 with TRBJ1-2; D remains unclear. V lost 8 bases, J lost 4 bases, and 11 bases lay in between. The CDR3 covers 12 residues. CDR3 protein: CASRSTVYGYTL. The CDR3 bases are TGTGCCAGCCGTTCGACGGTCTATGGCTACACCTTA.

In regard to this clonotype: Germline and junction disagree at one end, which may indicate a read error. The chain carries TRBV24-1 and TRBJ2-3; 9 bases are a match to TRBD1. This CDR3 comprises 16 residues. The germline V gene has CDR1 KGHDR and CDR2 SFDVKD. CDR3 coding DNA: TGTGCCACCAGTGATCTCGGACAGGGGAACACAGATATGCAGTATTTT. It translates to CATSDLGQGNTDMQYF.

The rearrangement links TRBV6-4 to TRBJ2-3, with 11 bases fitting TRBD1. V shed 3 bases and J 4 bases; nucleotides not matched to a gene: 0. CDR1 is MRHNA, CDR2 SNTAGT, per germline. The CDR3 runs 14 residues. CDR3 sequence reads: CASSEGQGADTQYF. The CDR3 DNA reads as TGTGCCAGCAGTGAGGGACAGGGGGCAGATACGCAGTATTTT.

This clonotype has a single count. The CDR3 does not close with the conserved phenylalanine or tryptophan, likely indicating a read error. The V gene is TRBV5-5, the J gene TRBJ2-2, with D perhaps matching TRBD1 (5 bases). The germline gives CDR1 SGHKS, CDR2 YYEKEE (reference sequence). This CDR3 spans 15 amino acids. CDR3: CATSLFVQGTGELFL. The DNA for the CDR3 is TGTGCCACCAGCTTGTTTGTGCAGGGTACCGGGGAGCTGTTTTTA.

Only a few counts were recorded for this clonotype. This may stem from a read error, because a much larger clone lies one nucleotide away. The chain has TRBV29-1 and TRBJ1-5, with D possibly being TRBD1 (6 bases). V was cut by 4 bases and J by 3 bases, with 13 bases left in between. This CDR3 spans 14 amino acids. Germline CDR1 SQVTM, CDR2 ANQGSEA. CDR3 in DNA: TGCAGCGTTGGAAAACAGGGTGCCAATCAGCCCCAGCATTTT. The encoded protein is CSVGKQGANQPQHF.

As regards this clonotype: Possible read error: a much larger clone is one base away. V and J are TRBV6-5 and TRBJ1-3; the D is unclear. Trimming cost V 9 bases and J 4 bases, with 7 bases left between them. The CDR3 has 11 residues. Per the germline V gene, CDR1 is MNHEY and CDR2 is SVGAGI. DNA of the CDR3: TGTGCCAGGAGCCGGGGAAACACCATATATTTT. Protein sequence: CARSRGNTIYF.

The chain has TRBV7-9 and TRBJ1-2; 9 nucleotides align to TRBD1. The CDR3 sequence is 14 residues long. Germline CDR1 reads SEHNR; CDR2 reads FQNEAQ (reference sequence). The CDR3 DNA is TGTGTCAACAGCTTGGCCCAGGGACAGGGCGGCTACACCTTC. Protein product: CVNSLAQGQGGYTF.